The clone carrying this T cell receptor beta chain has more than one count but fewer than ten. No antigen is known for it. This table comes from immunoSEQ multiplex PCR, and its TCRdb copy is limited to in-frame clones, with some not included. The table shows 37,000 or so clones, with about 67% occurring only once. Germline-derived CDR1 and CDR2 are LNHDA and SQIVND (reference sequence). V was pared by 2 bases and J by 7 bases, with 5 bases between. The CDR3 consists of 11 residues. This sample is drawn from a study of vaccination effects on CD4 cells after COVID-19. Across the whole study: CD4+ T cells specific for antigen were expanded with viral peptide pools by the ViraFEST assay before sequencing.

Investigators separated out CD4+ T cells once around eleven days of culture had passed. Subjects were given two BNT162b2 or mRNA-1273 vaccine doses. Absence of prior SARS-CoV-2 infection characterized the vaccine recipients, who showed negative nucleocapsid antibodies. On day 3 and again on day 7, half the medium was replaced with IL-2 medium. The chain carries TRBV19 and TRBJ1-1; D call uncertain. This material consisted of CD4+ T cells from PBMCs cultured without peptide, taken after COVID-19 vaccination. This receptor was identified in a human donor who received a COVID-19 vaccine. Here the CDR3 DNA reads TGTGCCAGTAGTATACGCGATGAAGCTTTCTTT. Amino acid sequence: CASSIRDEAFF.